This T cell receptor (beta chain) was sequenced for a study of blood T cell repertoires in COVID-19. Some clones are missing from TCRdb's copy, which holds only in-frame ones; the method was immunoSEQ multiplex PCR. The table records around 300,000 clones, 89% of them present only once. Trimming took off 0 bases at V and 5 bases at J, with 12 bases between the two ends. Germline V gene sequence: CDR1 LNHDA, CDR2 SQIVND (reference sequence). The CDR3 extends over 15 amino acids. The chain links TRBV19 to TRBJ2-3, with D possibly being TRBD2 (6 bases). The receptor was isolated from a woman aged 55-69 years who had recovered from COVID-19. Sequenced: PBMCs or T cells enriched from blood (not recorded which). The DNA of the CDR3 is TGTGCCAGTAGTATAGATGGGACTTGGGGAGATACGCAGTATTTT. Translating it yields CASSIDGTWGDTQYF.